This T cell receptor (beta chain) stems from a study of identifying expanded T cells in peripheral blood. Study-level findings and limits: Variance in clone template counts between roughly two-week samples significantly increased with total template count across all healthy donors.

Germline trimming cut 1 base from V and 11 bases from J; bases unmatched to any gene: 11. The germline V gene has CDR1 SGHDN and CDR2 FVKESK. There are 15 residues in the CDR3. To note about this clone: The antigen is not known.

The table came from immunoSEQ multiplex PCR; TCRdb's copy has only in-frame clones and leaves some out. The sample shows 120,000 or so clones, approximately 80% of them seen only once. V is TRBV14 and J is TRBJ1-1; 9 bases are a match to TRBD1. The origin of this receptor is a person aged 18 to 70 in good health. The specimen was blood. CDR3 sequence reads: CASSQVRTGVMGAFF. CDR3 nucleotide sequence: TGTGCCAGCAGCCAAGTACGGACAGGGGTGATGGGTGCTTTCTTT. Looking up the rest from reference TRBV14 and TRBJ1-1 gives the full variable domain: EAGVTQFPSHSVIEKGQTVTLRCDPISGHDNLYWYRRVMGKEIKFLLHFVKESKQDESGMPNNRFLAERTGGTYSTLKVQPAELEDSGVYFCASSQVRTGVMGAFFGQGTRLTVV.